The 20 T cell receptor beta chains below were found in one sample sequenced in a study of patients and donors after allogeneic stem cell transplantation. TCRdb itself ran the RT-PCR reads through MiXCR, one entry per CDR3 protein. The sample holds about 110,000 distinct CDR3 sequences, around 33% seen once. Sequencing input: blood, either unsorted or a sorted T cell fraction (not recorded which). The source is a human donor who was either an allogeneic HSCT recipient or a stem cell or donor lymphocyte infusion donor (not recorded which). It is not recorded whose cells these are; they may come from a transplant donor.

The V call is TRBV28, the J call TRBJ1-1; 8 bases line up with TRBD1. Losses at the gene ends were 5 bases for V and 7 bases for J; bases not matched to a gene: 9. CDR1 is MDHEN, CDR2 SYDVKM, per germline. The CDR3 totals 14 residues. The CDR3 DNA follows: TGTGCCAGCAGTCCAGACAGGGGAACGGGTGAAGCTTTCTTT. Protein: CASSPDRGTGEAFF.

This chain uses TRBV12-3 or TRBV12-4 with TRBJ1-1; D possibly corresponds to TRBD1 (6 bases). V lost 1 base to trimming and J lost 5 bases, with 14 bases between them. The CDR3 length is 15 residues. The chain's CDR3 is CASSLVHRAATEAFF. For the CDR3, the DNA is TGTGCCAGCAGTTTAGTGCACAGGGCCGCGACTGAAGCTTTCTTT.

V and J are TRBV4-3 and TRBJ2-7; possible D gene TRBD1, 5 bases. With 1 base removed from V and 6 bases from J, the gap between germline ends came to 7 bases. The CDR3 is made up of 12 amino acids. Germline CDR1 LGHNA, CDR2 YSLEER. In DNA, the CDR3 is TGCGCCAGCAGCCAAGGGGGCGGCGAGCAGTACTTC. It translates to CASSQGGGEQYF.

The chain couples TRBV5-1 to TRBJ2-3; D is uncertain. The V and J ends lost 0 bases and 6 bases respectively, with 8 bases between them. Germline V gene lookup returns CDR1 SGHRS and CDR2 YFSETQ. The CDR3 runs to 13 residues. This chain's CDR3 is CASSLGMRDTQYF. For the CDR3, the DNA is TGCGCCAGCAGCTTGGGAATGCGTGATACGCAGTATTTT.

The rearrangement joins TRBV20-1 to TRBJ2-1, with TRBD2 identical over 8 bases. Trimming took 2 bases from V and 6 from J; bases not matched to a gene: 6. The CDR3 loop spans 14 amino acids. Looked up from germline, CDR1 is DFQATT and CDR2 is SNEGSKA (reference sequence). The CDR3 here is CSARMGLGFNEQFF. CDR3 DNA sequence: TGCAGTGCTAGAATGGGACTAGGGTTCAATGAGCAGTTCTTC.

The rearrangement links TRBV29-1 to TRBJ2-1, with D possibly matching TRBD2 (6 bases). Trimming took 1 base from V and 0 from J, leaving 10 bases between them. The CDR3 loop spans 15 amino acids. Germline V gene data show CDR1 as SQVTM and CDR2 as ANQGSEA. CDR3 DNA: TGCAGCGTTGAAGGCTGGGGACTCTCCTACAATGAGCAGTTCTTC. Protein: CSVEGWGLSYNEQFF.

This clonotype was seen more than once but under ten times. The CDR3 nucleotides read TGCGCCAGCAGCCAAGATCTTCGGCCGAACACTGAAGCTTTCTTT. Translated, it gives CASSQDLRPNTEAFF. V is TRBV4-3 and J is TRBJ1-1; D unresolved. The CDR3 has 15 residues. Trimming cost V 0 bases and J 1 base, with 9 bases left between them. CDR1 is LGHNA, CDR2 YSLEER, per germline.

This clonotype was detected only a few times. A junction end diverges from the germline sequence, so it may reflect a read error. Written as DNA, the CDR3 is TGTGCCAGCAGGGGACAGGGGTCCTCTAATTCACCCCTCCACTTT. Translation: CASRGQGSSNSPLHF. V gene TRBV6-5 combines with J gene TRBJ1-6; 10 bases are shared with TRBD1. There are 15 residues in the CDR3. Germline V gene lookup returns CDR1 MNHEY and CDR2 SVGAGI.

V gene TRBV5-1 combines with J gene TRBJ1-2; 9 bases are shared with TRBD1. The germline V gene encodes CDR1 SGHRS and CDR2 YFSETQ. Trimming at V came to 4 bases and at J to 4 bases, leaving 8 bases not matched to a gene. This CDR3 has 15 amino acids. This chain's CDR3 is CASSGGQGRVYGYTF. The CDR3 DNA reads TGCGCCAGCAGCGGGGGACAGGGACGAGTCTATGGCTACACCTTC.

The V and J genes are TRBV28 and TRBJ2-1; D is unclear. V lost 5 bases, J lost 0 bases, and 17 bases lay in between. CDR3 length equals 17 residues. The germline gives CDR1 MDHEN, CDR2 SYDVKM. This CDR3 reads CASSPPSGKYSYNEQFF. The CDR3 DNA sequence: TGTGCCAGCAGTCCCCCGTCGGGCAAATACTCCTACAATGAGCAGTTCTTC. Based on the CDR3 plus reference TRBV28 and TRBJ2-1, the full variable domain is DVKVTQSSRYLVKRTGEKVFLECVQDMDHENMFWYRQDPGLGLRLIYFSYDVKMKEKGDIPEGYSVSREKKERFSLILESASTNQTSMYLCASSPPSGKYSYNEQFFGPGTRLTVL.

The chain links TRBV6-2 or TRBV6-3 to TRBJ2-1; D tentatively reads TRBD1 or TRBD2 (5 bases each). CDR3 length: 16 amino acids. CDR1 and CDR2 (germline): MNHEY, SVGEGT. The V gene lost 6 bases and the J gene lost 4 bases, with 19 bases spanning the gap. The CDR3 reads CASSEIPGRNYNEQFF. In nucleotides, the CDR3 is TGTGCCAGCAGCGAGATCCCGGGACGTAATTACAATGAGCAGTTCTTC.

In its sample, this clonotype was seen a few times. The gene calls are TRBV20-1 and TRBJ2-3; 9 positions match TRBD2. Germline lookup yields CDR1 DFQATT and CDR2 SNEGSKA (reference sequence). The CDR3 has 15 residues. CDR3 protein: CTPLGSGRGTDTQYF. CDR3 DNA: TGCACCCCCCTCGGTAGCGGGAGAGGCACAGATACGCAGTATTTT.

A single count supports this clonotype. The chain has TRBV5-1 and TRBJ2-5, with no clear D. The CDR3 runs 14 residues. Germline V gene data show CDR1 as SGHRS and CDR2 as YFSETQ. Deletions cut 2 bases from V and 2 bases from J, with 10 bases between. CDR3 sequence reads: CASSLATQQETQYF. The CDR3 coding sequence is TGCGCCAGCAGCTTAGCGACACAACAAGAGACCCAGTACTTC.

The CDR3 DNA follows: TGCAGTGCTAGAGATGGCCGAGTAGCGGGAGGCGAGCAGTACTTC. It specifies CSARDGRVAGGEQYF. The chain has TRBV20-1 and TRBJ2-7; TRBD2 aligns across 10 bases. Germline assignment: CDR1 DFQATT and CDR2 SNEGSKA (reference sequence). The CDR3 loop spans 15 amino acids. The V gene end was trimmed by 0 bases and the J gene end by 6 bases; junction bases not matched to a gene: 8.

The chain carries TRBV10-3 and TRBJ2-1; 10 bases fit TRBD2. The J segment lost 7 bases and the V segment lost 2 bases, leaving 14 bases of the junction unmatched. The CDR3 runs to 18 residues. The germline V gene has CDR1 ENHRY and CDR2 SYGVKD. CDR3 region: CAISEPNFSGGLRNEQFF. The CDR3 region has the DNA TGTGCCATCAGTGAGCCGAATTTTAGCGGGGGGCTCCGAAATGAGCAGTTCTTC.

There are many counts of this clonotype. The genes are TRBV29-1 and TRBJ1-1, with a weak D call TRBD1 (5 bases). Trimming took 3 bases from V and 0 from J, leaving 8 bases between them. The CDR3 sequence is 13 residues long. Germline CDR1 is SQVTM and CDR2 is ANQGSEA. For the CDR3, the DNA is TGCAGCGTTGAGGGACGGCTGAACACTGAAGCTTTCTTT. Protein product: CSVEGRLNTEAFF. Full variable domain (rest looked up from reference TRBV29-1 and TRBJ1-1): SAVISQKPSRDICQRGTSLTIQCQVDSQVTMMFWYRQQPGQSLTLIATANQGSEATYESGFVIDKFPISRPNLTFSTLTVSNMSPEDSSIYLCSVEGRLNTEAFFGQGTRLTVV.

This chain uses TRBV28 with TRBJ2-6, with D hard to call. V lost 7 bases and J 4 bases, leaving 5 bases between the germline ends. The CDR3 has 12 residues. In germline, CDR1 is MDHEN, CDR2 SYDVKM. CDR3 in amino acids: CASTIGANVLTF. The CDR3 nucleotides read TGTGCCAGCACAATCGGGGCCAACGTCCTGACTTTC.

This chain connects TRBV29-1 to TRBJ1-1; no clear D. The CDR3 loop spans 12 amino acids. Germline lookup yields CDR1 SQVTM and CDR2 ANQGSEA. Deletions cut 2 bases from V and 1 base from J, with 5 bases between. The CDR3 loop is CSVELENTEAFF. CDR3 in DNA: TGCAGCGTTGAATTAGAGAACACTGAAGCTTTCTTT.

This chain uses TRBV6-2 or TRBV6-3 with TRBJ1-1, with 9 bases matching TRBD1. Germline V gene lookup returns CDR1 MNHEY and CDR2 SVGEGT. The J segment lost 11 bases and the V segment lost 5 bases, leaving 6 bases of the junction unmatched. This CDR3 has 12 amino acids. CDR3 sequence: CASSQTGGSAFF. The CDR3 DNA sequence: TGTGCCAGCAGTCAGACAGGGGGAAGCGCTTTCTTT.

This clonotype showed up just a few times. This chain connects TRBV29-1 to TRBJ2-7, with D possibly TRBD1 on 7 matching bases. Germline V gives CDR1 SQVTM, CDR2 ANQGSEA. The CDR3 totals 13 residues. V was trimmed by 5 bases and J by 4 bases, leaving 15 bases between them. The CDR3 loop reads CSVLQGGGYEQYF. The CDR3 region has the DNA TGCAGCGTTTTGCAGGGGGGAGGATACGAGCAGTACTTC.